These 30 T cell receptor beta chains were sequenced from one sample in a study of blood T cell repertoires in COVID-19. The data were produced by immunoSEQ multiplex PCR, yet TCRdb's version contains in-frame clones alone and is incomplete. The sample lists nearly 90,000 clones; about 91% were seen once. Source material: peripheral blood. Every receptor here comes from a man in his sixties with acute or convalescent COVID-19.

J is TRBJ1-2 and V is TRBV2; 7 bases are shared with TRBD1. Germline values: CDR1 SNHLY, CDR2 FYNNEI. V lost 6 bases and J lost 4; bases outside the gene matches: 2. The CDR3 is 12 residues long. The CDR3 spells CASRRDSYGYTF. The CDR3 nucleotides read TGTGCCAGCAGGAGGGACAGCTATGGCTACACCTTC.

In DNA form, the CDR3 reads TGTGCCAGCAGTGAGGGGGGATTCGGCAGCAATCAGCCCCAGCATTTT. It is translated as CASSEGGFGSNQPQHF. V and J are TRBV6-1 and TRBJ1-5, with TRBD1 as a possible D gene (5 bases). This CDR3 has 16 amino acids. The V gene lost 3 bases and the J gene lost 1 base, with 13 bases spanning the gap. CDR1 MNHNS and CDR2 SASEGT come from the germline V gene.

The V and J genes are TRBV7-2 and TRBJ2-3; D not resolved. This CDR3 spans 15 amino acids. The ends were cut back, 1 base at V and 2 bases at J, with 10 bases in the middle. CDR1 and CDR2 from the germline V gene are SGHTA and FQGNSA. CDR3 coding DNA: TGTGCCAGCAGCTTAGTAGGAACTACCACAGATACGCAGTATTTT. Translating it yields CASSLVGTTTDTQYF. The full variable domain, in which reference TRBV7-2 and TRBJ2-3 provide the parts outside the CDR3, is GAGVSQSPSNKVTEKGKDVELRCDPISGHTALYWYRQSLGQGLEFLIYFQGNSAPDKSGLPSDRFSAERTGGSVSTLTIQRTQQEDSAVYLCASSLVGTTTDTQYFGPGTRLTVL.

V is TRBV5-1 and J is TRBJ1-1; D remains ambiguous. The CDR3 covers 13 residues. Germline CDR1 reads SGHRS; CDR2 reads YFSETQ. Trimming cost V 0 bases and J 2 bases, with 5 bases left between them. For the CDR3, the DNA is TGCGCCAGCAGCTTGGAAACAAACACTGAAGCTTTCTTT. Encoded protein: CASSLETNTEAFF.

The chain has TRBV6-2 or TRBV6-3 and TRBJ2-1, with 7 bases identical to TRBD2. The CDR3 loop spans 14 amino acids. CDR1 is MNHEY, CDR2 SVGEGT, per germline. V lost 4 bases, J lost 8 bases, and 8 bases stayed unmatched. The CDR3 sequence: CASSSPGGTHEQFF. DNA of the CDR3: TGTGCCAGCAGTTCTCCGGGGGGTACGCATGAGCAGTTCTTC.

This clone was seen just once. This chain connects TRBV19 to TRBJ2-7; the match to TRBD1 covers 9 bases. The CDR3 has 17 amino acids. CDR1 and CDR2 (germline): LNHDA, SQIVND (reference sequence). Trimming at V came to 0 bases and at J to 6 bases, leaving 12 bases not matched to a gene. CDR3 loop: CASSIDATGGPGREQYF. CDR3 bases: TGTGCCAGTAGTATAGACGCGACAGGGGGTCCAGGTCGCGAGCAGTACTTC.

This chain uses TRBV5-8 with TRBJ1-2; TRBD1 might be the D (6 bases). Trimming took 1 base from V and 8 from J, leaving 9 bases between them. The germline V gene encodes CDR1 SGHTS and CDR2 YDEGEE. The CDR3 extends over 12 amino acids. The CDR3 loop is CASSLRTAGYTF. The CDR3 DNA reads as TGTGCCAGCAGCTTGAGGACAGCCGGCTACACCTTC. The full variable domain, rest sourced from reference TRBV5-8 and TRBJ1-2, is EAGVTQSPTHLIKTRGQQATLRCSPISGHTSVYWYQQALGLGLQFLLWYDEGEERNRGNFPPRFSGRQFPNYSSELNVNALELEDSALYLCASSLRTAGYTFGSGTRLTVV.

This clone was counted between two and nine times. This chain links TRBV9 with TRBJ1-2, with TRBD1 matching over 8 bases. V lost 2 bases, J lost 2 bases, and 5 bases stayed unmatched. CDR1 is SGDLS, CDR2 YYNGEE, per germline. The CDR3 has 15 residues. Here the CDR3 DNA reads TGTGCCAGCAGCGTGCATGGACAGGGAAACTATGGCTACACCTTC. Translation: CASSVHGQGNYGYTF.

The rearrangement joins TRBV3-1 (or the pseudogene TRBV3-2) to TRBJ2-3; perhaps TRBD2 as D (6 bases). Looked up from germline, CDR1 is LGHDT and CDR2 is YNNKEL (reference sequence). This CDR3 has 16 residues. Trimming stripped 1 base from V and 6 bases from J, with 17 bases between. The CDR3 bases are TGTGCCAGCAGCCAAGTCGGGGGATCTAGTTGGGATACGCAGTATTTT. Translating gives CASSQVGGSSWDTQYF.

The chain employs TRBV3-1 (or the pseudogene TRBV3-2) and TRBJ2-2; TRBD2 matches at 8 bases. The CDR3 consists of 16 residues. V lost 2 bases and J lost 0; bases outside the gene matches: 2. CDR1 LGHDT and CDR2 YNNKEL come from the germline V gene (reference sequence). Here the CDR3 reads CASSQSLAANTGELFF. CDR3 sequence (DNA): TGTGCCAGCAGCCAATCACTAGCGGCGAACACCGGGGAGCTGTTTTTT.

The gene calls are TRBV19 and TRBJ1-5; the D gene is possibly TRBD1 (6 bases). Germline-derived CDR1 and CDR2 are LNHDA and SQIVND (reference sequence). Trimming shortened V by 5 bases and J by 2 bases, and 13 bases separated the two germline ends. This CDR3 is 15 amino acids long. CDR3 coding DNA: TGTGCCAGTAGTGAGGGGGGGCTAGGCAATCAGCCCCAGCATTTT. Its translation: CASSEGGLGNQPQHF.

V and J are TRBV28 and TRBJ2-2; D is unclear. The CDR3 is 14 amino acids. Germline loops: CDR1 MDHEN, CDR2 SYDVKM. The ends were cut back, 7 bases at V and 5 bases at J, with 14 bases in the middle. The CDR3 bases are TGTGCCAGCATTAGGCCGGGTTGGACCGGGGAGCTGTTTTTT. Protein sequence: CASIRPGWTGELFF.

The J gene is TRBJ2-5, the V gene TRBV10-1, with 13 bases that match TRBD2. CDR3 length: 17 residues. V dropped 3 bases and J dropped 2; count of bases not matched to a gene: 6. The germline CDR1 and CDR2 sequences are WNHNN and SYGVQD (reference sequence). The CDR3 here is CASSDHGLAGEQETQYF. The CDR3 DNA sequence: TGCGCCAGCAGTGACCACGGACTAGCGGGAGAGCAAGAGACCCAGTACTTC.

The chain joins TRBV5-5 to TRBJ1-2; 7 nucleotides match TRBD1. CDR3 length: 15 residues. Germline trimming cut 3 bases from V and 4 bases from J; bases unmatched to any gene: 9. CDR1 and CDR2 from the germline V gene are SGHKS and YYEKEE (reference sequence). The CDR3: CASSSTGTALYGYTF. The CDR3 DNA reads TGTGCCAGCAGCTCGACCGGGACAGCCCTCTATGGCTACACCTTC.

This sequence joins TRBV6-5 and TRBJ1-2, with D possibly matching TRBD1 (5 bases). The V end lost 6 bases, the J end lost 8 bases, and 16 bases lay between the germline ends. The CDR3 spans 13 residues. Germline V gene lookup returns CDR1 MNHEY and CDR2 SVGAGI. The CDR3 here is CASSQRGVGGYTF. The CDR3 nucleotides are TGTGCCAGCAGCCAAAGGGGTGTCGGGGGCTACACCTTC.

This sequence joins TRBV19 and TRBJ1-5, with D possibly being TRBD1 (5 bases). CDR3 length: 17 residues. V lost 3 bases to trimming and J lost 2 bases, with 17 bases between them. The V gene's germline CDR1 is LNHDA and CDR2 SQIVND (reference sequence). CDR3 loop: CASSIGGQGGGNQPQHF. In DNA, the CDR3 is TGTGCCAGTAGTATCGGGGGTCAGGGAGGCGGCAATCAGCCCCAGCATTTT. The variable domain in full, completed from reference TRBV19 and TRBJ1-5, reads DGGITQSPKYLFRKEGQNVTLSCEQNLNHDAMYWYRQDPGQGLRLIYYSQIVNDFQKGDIAEGYSVSREKKESFPLTVTSAQKNPTAFYLCASSIGGQGGGNQPQHFGDGTRLSIL.

The rearrangement joins TRBV5-1 to TRBJ2-7, with 13 nucleotides matching TRBD2. Germline values: CDR1 SGHRS, CDR2 YFSETQ. The CDR3 extends over 18 amino acids. V gave up 1 base and J gave up 1 base; unmatched junction bases: 8. CDR3 nucleotide sequence: TGCGCCAGCAGCTTGATCGGGACTAGCGGGATTCAATCCTACGAGCAGTACTTC. This sequence encodes CASSLIGTSGIQSYEQYF.

The V and J genes are TRBV19 and TRBJ2-1; 9 bases align to TRBD1. Germline trimming cut 5 bases from V and 5 bases from J; bases unmatched to any gene: 10. The CDR3 contains 16 residues. Germline-derived CDR1 and CDR2 are LNHDA and SQIVND (reference sequence). CDR3 sequence reads: CASSVSGTGYHNEQFF. The CDR3, as DNA: TGTGCCAGTAGTGTCTCCGGGACAGGGTACCACAATGAGCAGTTCTTC.

This clone appeared a single time. V usage is TRBV21-1 and J usage is TRBJ2-5; the table's TRBD2 call for D was not verified on the DNA. TRBV21-1 is listed as a pseudogene. The length of the CDR3 is 19 residues. DNA for the CDR3: TGTGCCAGCAGCAAAAGACCTCATAAGGGGACTAGCGGACAAGAGACCCAGTACTTC. Translated, it gives CASSKRPHKGTSGQETQYF.

This chain links TRBV6-5 with TRBJ2-1; the match to TRBD2 covers 14 bases. The CDR3 contains 14 residues. V lost 10 bases and J lost 10; bases outside the gene matches: 9. CDR1 is MNHEY, CDR2 SVGAGI, per germline. The CDR3 sequence: CATTGLAGVWEQFF. The CDR3 DNA follows: TGTGCCACCACGGGACTAGCGGGAGTATGGGAGCAGTTCTTC.

The chain joins TRBV7-3 to TRBJ2-5, with 8 nucleotides matching TRBD2. The CDR3 length is 15 residues. With V trimmed by 4 bases and J by 5 bases, 9 bases remained unmatched. Germline CDR1 and CDR2: SGHTA and FQGTGA. The CDR3 coding sequence is TGTGCCAGCAGCTGGGGAGCGGGGGCTGGGGAGACCCAGTACTTC. This encodes CASSWGAGAGETQYF.

The rearrangement uses TRBV2 and TRBJ1-2; D is possibly TRBD1 (5 bases). The CDR3 is 13 amino acids. Germline V gene lookup returns CDR1 SNHLY and CDR2 FYNNEI. Deletions cut 6 bases from V and 2 bases from J, with 10 bases between. The CDR3 reads CASSRDSNYGYTF. CDR3 coding DNA: TGTGCCAGCAGCAGGGACTCCAACTATGGCTACACCTTC.

The J gene is TRBJ2-5, the V gene TRBV24-1; 7 bases line up with TRBD1. V lost 4 bases, J lost 2 bases, and 3 bases stayed unmatched. Per the germline V gene, CDR1 is KGHDR and CDR2 is SFDVKD. The CDR3 contains 14 residues. The CDR3 reads CATSDPDRQETQYF. The CDR3 nucleotides read TGTGCCACCAGTGACCCGGACAGGCAAGAGACCCAGTACTTC.

CDR3 nucleotide sequence: TGTGCCAGTCGAGCGGGGCATGGCACCGGGGAGCTGTTTTTT. Residues: CASRAGHGTGELFF. The genes are TRBV19 and TRBJ2-2, with 7 nucleotides matching TRBD2. The CDR3 contains 14 residues. Germline V lookup: CDR1 LNHDA, CDR2 SQIVND (reference sequence). Trimming took 8 bases from V and 4 from J; bases not matched to a gene: 7.

The V gene is TRBV5-1, the J gene TRBJ2-1; 9 nucleotides agree with TRBD1. J was trimmed by 6 bases and V by 0 bases; bases with no gene match: 4. The CDR3 sequence is 15 residues long. Germline CDR1 and CDR2: SGHRS and YFSETQ. The DNA for the CDR3 is TGCGCCAGCAGCTTGGCAGGGACAGGGAGCAATGAGCAGTTCTTC. The encoded protein is CASSLAGTGSNEQFF.

The rearrangement uses TRBV27 and TRBJ1-6; 7 positions agree with TRBD1. This CDR3 has 19 residues. V gave up 5 bases and J gave up 0 bases; unmatched junction bases: 13. The germline CDR1 and CDR2 sequences are MNHEY and SMNVEV (reference sequence). CDR3 in amino acids: CASSLRDRPSSSYNSPLHF. The CDR3 DNA follows: TGTGCCAGCAGTCTCCGGGACAGACCGTCTAGCTCCTATAATTCACCCCTCCACTTT.

In this sample, this clone turned up once. V and J are TRBV6-5 and TRBJ1-5; 8 bases align to TRBD1. The CDR3 is made up of 15 amino acids. Germline V CDR1 and CDR2: MNHEY, SVGAGI. V shed 5 bases and J 4 bases; nucleotides not matched to a gene: 7. The CDR3 DNA follows: TGTGCCAGCAGTCCGGGGACAGGAAGGAATCAGCCCCAGCATTTT. It yields the protein CASSPGTGRNQPQHF.

V is TRBV19 and J is TRBJ2-5, with TRBD1 as a possible D gene (7 bases). The CDR3 consists of 17 residues. The germline CDR1 and CDR2 sequences are LNHDA and SQIVND (reference sequence). Trimming stripped 3 bases from V and 2 bases from J, with 19 bases between. The CDR3 region has the DNA TGTGCCAGTAGTATGAATAGCGGAGCAGGGGGTCAAGAGACCCAGTACTTC. Amino acids: CASSMNSGAGGQETQYF.

The V gene is TRBV5-1, the J gene TRBJ1-2; TRBD1 matches at 8 bases. CDR1 and CDR2 (germline): SGHRS, YFSETQ. The CDR3 covers 15 residues. The V gene end was trimmed by 4 bases and the J gene end by 4 bases; junction bases not matched to a gene: 9. The chain's CDR3 is CASSPLGQASYGYTF. CDR3 in DNA: TGCGCCAGCAGCCCGCTGGGACAGGCAAGCTATGGCTACACCTTC.

This clone was counted a few times. The chain links TRBV25-1 to TRBJ1-3; D unresolved. Germline V gene sequence: CDR1 MGHDK, CDR2 SYGVNS. Trimming left V 3 bases short and J 0 bases short, with 6 bases between. The CDR3 has 14 amino acids. This CDR3 reads CASSDASSGNTIYF. CDR3 nucleotide sequence: TGTGCCAGCAGTGATGCCAGCTCTGGAAACACCATATATTTT. Combining the CDR3 with reference TRBV25-1 and TRBJ1-3 gives the whole variable domain EADIYQTPRYLVIGTGKKITLECSQTMGHDKMYWYQQDPGMELHLIHYSYGVNSTEKGDLSSESTVSRIRTEHFPLTLESARPSHTSQYLCASSDASSGNTIYFGEGSWLTVV.